One and the same sample provided the 9 T cell receptor beta chains below, sequenced in a study of T cell responses to AZD1222 COVID-19 vaccine. TCRdb keeps only in-frame clones here, not all; method: immunoSEQ multiplex PCR. The sample yields roughly 150,000 clones, roughly 90% seen once. Sequencing was performed on peripheral blood, taken on day 0 of AZD1222 vaccination. Receptor source: an adult in good health.

This clone came up once. This chain connects TRBV2 to TRBJ1-6, with D tentatively TRBD1 (5 bases). V lost 7 bases and J 10 bases, leaving 17 bases between the germline ends. The CDR3 loop spans 14 amino acids. Germline values: CDR1 SNHLY, CDR2 FYNNEI. The CDR3 reads CASTTLGGGSPLHF. The CDR3, as DNA: TGTGCCAGCACCACATTAGGCGGGGGGTCACCCCTCCACTTT.

The chain employs TRBV7-8 and TRBJ1-2, with 11 positions matching TRBD1. Germline V lookup: CDR1 SGHVS, CDR2 FQNEAQ. The CDR3 consists of 14 residues. Losses at the gene ends were 5 bases for V and 5 bases for J; bases not matched to a gene: 4. The CDR3 bases are TGTGCCAGCAGCGGCAGGGACAGGGGGTATGGCTACACCTTC. Encoded protein: CASSGRDRGYGYTF.

The rearrangement links TRBV6-5 to TRBJ1-3, with D tentatively TRBD1 (6 bases). The CDR3 totals 15 residues. V lost 6 bases and J lost 2, with 14 bases in between. Per the germline V gene, CDR1 is MNHEY and CDR2 is SVGAGI. The CDR3 region has the DNA TGTGCCAGCAGCCCAAGGGGGGGCGCTGGAAACACCATATATTTT. It is translated as CASSPRGGAGNTIYF.

This CDR3 reads CASSYDRWTEAFF. CDR3 in DNA: TGTGCCAGCAGCTACGATCGGTGGACTGAAGCTTTCTTT. The gene calls are TRBV5-6 and TRBJ1-1; the D is unclear. Looked up from germline, CDR1 is SGHDT and CDR2 is YYEEEE. Between the trimmed V and J ends, which lost 3 bases and 5 bases, there was a span of 11 bases. The CDR3 sequence is 13 residues long. Full variable domain (outside the CDR3, taken from reference TRBV5-6 and TRBJ1-1): DAGVTQSPTHLIKTRGQQVTLRCSPKSGHDTVSWYQQALGQGPQFIFQYYEEEERQRGNFPDRFSGHQFPNYSSELNVNALLLGDSALYLCASSYDRWTEAFFGQGTRLTVV.

This clone was picked up one time. The chain uses TRBV2 and TRBJ2-5, with 11 bases matching TRBD2. The CDR3 consists of 14 residues. J gave up 4 bases and V 6 bases, and 4 bases lay outside the gene matches. From germline, CDR1 is SNHLY and CDR2 FYNNEI. The CDR3, as DNA: TGTGCCAGCAGCCGAACTAGCGGGAGAGAGACCCAGTACTTC. As protein: CASSRTSGRETQYF.

The chain carries TRBV28 and TRBJ1-2, with D maybe TRBD1 (5 bases). Per germline, CDR1 MDHEN and CDR2 SYDVKM. V lost 5 bases and J 1 base, leaving 14 bases between the germline ends. The CDR3 sequence is 15 residues long. Here the CDR3 reads CASSPGGMFNYGYTF. The CDR3 coding sequence is TGTGCCAGCAGTCCGGGGGGGATGTTTAACTATGGCTACACCTTC.

The chain recombines TRBV7-9 with TRBJ2-3, with D perhaps TRBD2 (6 bases). Trimming removed 5 bases from V and 3 bases from J, with 15 bases in between. The CDR3 length is 15 residues. Germline V gene sequence: CDR1 SEHNR, CDR2 FQNEAQ (reference sequence). The CDR3 DNA is TGTGCCAGCAGCCCGGCGGACTATGGGACAGATACGCAGTATTTT. This translates into CASSPADYGTDTQYF.

The chain has TRBV11-2 and TRBJ2-5; unclear D gene. Germline CDR1 is SGHAT and CDR2 is FQNNGV. V lost 0 bases and J lost 7, with 9 bases in between. The CDR3 is 13 amino acids. The CDR3 nucleotides read TGTGCCAGCAGCTTAGAGGGTTTGATGACCCAGTACTTC. Amino acids: CASSLEGLMTQYF.

This sequence joins TRBV3-1 (or the pseudogene TRBV3-2) and TRBJ1-2; perhaps TRBD1 as D (6 bases). V lost 0 bases and J 4 bases, leaving 15 bases between the germline ends. The CDR3 is 16 residues long. In germline, CDR1 is LGHDT, CDR2 YNNKEL (reference sequence). The CDR3 DNA reads as TGTGCCAGCAGCCAAGATCGGGGGGCAGGTGTCTATGGCTACACCTTC. This sequence encodes CASSQDRGAGVYGYTF.